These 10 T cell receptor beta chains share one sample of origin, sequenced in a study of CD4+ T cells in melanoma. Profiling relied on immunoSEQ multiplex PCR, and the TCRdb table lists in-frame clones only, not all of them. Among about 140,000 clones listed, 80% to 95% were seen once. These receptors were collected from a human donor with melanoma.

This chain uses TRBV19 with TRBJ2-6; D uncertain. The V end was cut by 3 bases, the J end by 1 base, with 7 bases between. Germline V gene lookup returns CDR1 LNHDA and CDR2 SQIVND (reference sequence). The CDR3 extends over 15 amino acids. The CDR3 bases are TGTGCCAGTAGTATTCATTCTTCTGGGGCCAACGTCCTGACTTTC. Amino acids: CASSIHSSGANVLTF.

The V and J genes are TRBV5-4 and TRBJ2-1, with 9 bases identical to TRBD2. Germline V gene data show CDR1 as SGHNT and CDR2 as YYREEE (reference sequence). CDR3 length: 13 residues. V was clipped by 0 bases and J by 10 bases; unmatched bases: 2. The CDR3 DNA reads TGTGCCAGCAGCTTGGTCAGCGGGGGGGAGCAGTTCTTC. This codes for CASSLVSGGEQFF. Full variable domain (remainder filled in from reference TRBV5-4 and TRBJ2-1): ETGVTQSPTHLIKTRGQQVTLRCSSQSGHNTVSWYQQALGQGPQFIFQYYREEENGRGNFPPRFSGLQFPNYSSELNVNALELDDSALYLCASSLVSGGEQFFGPGTRLTVL.

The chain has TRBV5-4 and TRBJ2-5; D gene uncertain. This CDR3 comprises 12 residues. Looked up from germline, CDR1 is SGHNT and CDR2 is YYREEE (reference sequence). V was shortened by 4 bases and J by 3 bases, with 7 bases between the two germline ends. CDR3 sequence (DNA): TGTGCCAGCAGCCAAGAGAAAGAGACCCAGTACTTC. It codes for CASSQEKETQYF.

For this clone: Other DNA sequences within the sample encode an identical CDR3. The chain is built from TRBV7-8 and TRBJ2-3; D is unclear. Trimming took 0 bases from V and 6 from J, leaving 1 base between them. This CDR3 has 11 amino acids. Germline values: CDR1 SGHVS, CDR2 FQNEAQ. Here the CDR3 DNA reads TGTGCCAGCAGCTTAGCGGATACGCAGTATTTT. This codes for CASSLADTQYF.

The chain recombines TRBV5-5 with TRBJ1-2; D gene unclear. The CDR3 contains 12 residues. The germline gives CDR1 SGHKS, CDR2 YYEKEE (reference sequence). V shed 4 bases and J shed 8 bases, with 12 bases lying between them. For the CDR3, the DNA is TGTGCCAGCAGCCCCGCGGTGAGGGGCTACACCTTC. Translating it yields CASSPAVRGYTF. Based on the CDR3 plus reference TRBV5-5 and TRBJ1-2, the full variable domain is DAGVTQSPTHLIKTRGQQVTLRCSPISGHKSVSWYQQVLGQGPQFIFQYYEKEERGRGNFPDRFSARQFPNYSSELNVNALLLGDSALYLCASSPAVRGYTFGSGTRLTVV.

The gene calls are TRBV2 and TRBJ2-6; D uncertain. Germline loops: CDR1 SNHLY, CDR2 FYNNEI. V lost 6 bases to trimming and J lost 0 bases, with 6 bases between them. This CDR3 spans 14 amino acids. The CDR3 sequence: CASSVSSGANVLTF. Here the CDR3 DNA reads TGTGCCAGCAGCGTCAGCTCTGGGGCCAACGTCCTGACTTTC.

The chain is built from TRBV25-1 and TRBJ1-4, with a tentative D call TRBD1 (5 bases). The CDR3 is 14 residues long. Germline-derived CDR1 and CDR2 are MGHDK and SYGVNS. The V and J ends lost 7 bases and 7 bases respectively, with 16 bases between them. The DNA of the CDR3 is TGTGCCAGCACCCAGCCGGGGGGTGGTGAAAAACTGTTTTTT. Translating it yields CASTQPGGGEKLFF. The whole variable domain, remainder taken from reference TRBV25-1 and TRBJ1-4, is EADIYQTPRYLVIGTGKKITLECSQTMGHDKMYWYQQDPGMELHLIHYSYGVNSTEKGDLSSESTVSRIRTEHFPLTLESARPSHTSQYLCASTQPGGGEKLFFGSGTQLSVL.

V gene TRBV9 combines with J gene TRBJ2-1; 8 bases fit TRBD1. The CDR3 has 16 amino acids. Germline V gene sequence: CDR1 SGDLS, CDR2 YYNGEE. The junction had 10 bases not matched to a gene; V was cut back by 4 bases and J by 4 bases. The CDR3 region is CASSSIGQGPYNEQFF. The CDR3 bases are TGTGCCAGCAGCTCAATCGGACAGGGTCCTTACAATGAGCAGTTCTTC.

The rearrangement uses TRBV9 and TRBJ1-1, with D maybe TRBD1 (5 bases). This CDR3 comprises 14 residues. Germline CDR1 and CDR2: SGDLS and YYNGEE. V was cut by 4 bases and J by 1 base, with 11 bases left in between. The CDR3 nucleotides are TGTGCCAGCAGCCCAACGGGGGGGAACACTGAAGCTTTCTTT. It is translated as CASSPTGGNTEAFF. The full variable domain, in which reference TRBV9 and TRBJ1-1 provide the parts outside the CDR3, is DSGVTQTPKHLITATGQRVTLRCSPRSGDLSVYWYQQSLDQGLQFLIQYYNGEERAKGNILERFSAQQFPDLHSELNLSSLELGDSALYFCASSPTGGNTEAFFGQGTRLTVV.

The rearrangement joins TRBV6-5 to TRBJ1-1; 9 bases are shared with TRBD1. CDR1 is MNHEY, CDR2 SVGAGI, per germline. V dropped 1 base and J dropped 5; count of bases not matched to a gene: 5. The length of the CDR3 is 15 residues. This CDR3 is CASSYLTGGRTEAFF. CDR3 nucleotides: TGTGCCAGCAGTTACTTGACAGGGGGTAGGACTGAAGCTTTCTTT.